This is a list of T cell receptor beta chains from one sample in a study of shared clonotypes between healthy human individuals. Profiling relied on immunoSEQ multiplex PCR, and the TCRdb table lists in-frame clones only, not all of them. The profile shows over a million clones, roughly 96% of them singletons. The sample taken for sequencing was naive CD4+ T cells sorted from blood. The source of these receptors is a man aged 30 to 39 in good health. CDR3s leave out the opening cysteine and the closing phenylalanine or tryptophan.

v_call cdr3_aa
TRBV28 ASSTYTEHYGYT
TRBV5-1 ASSTDSGNTIY
TRBV11-3 ASSSPGNEQY
TRBV15 ATSRDISYEQY
TRBV7-9 ASSGTIYSYEQY
TRBV7-2 ASSLTSGSRTGELF
TRBV7-3 ASGAAYNEQF
TRBV6-1 ASIEGGTDPYEQY
TRBV9 ASSVGAGELYEQY
TRBV5-1 ASSVDSGRNQPQH
TRBV10-3 AISVGLAGDTDTQY
TRBV4-1 ASSQETVEKLF
TRBV20-1 SASGEETQY
TRBV7-7 ASSPSSGGELF
TRBV5-4 ASSFGLAAIYNEQF
TRBV25-1 ASSAPRGAGDTQY
TRBV28 ASSLRNTEAF
TRBV29-1 SVASFVGNEQF
TRBV28 ASSLGPSSGANVLT
TRBV5-4 ASSSYKSPKTYEQY
TRBV5-6 ASSHQSRHYTGELF
TRBV10-1 ASSVGSYEQY
TRBV5-4 ASSAGGTFGNTIY
TRBV28 ASSLERLAKNIQY
TRBV7-3 ASSSPGGTEAF
TRBV11-2 ASSLNYEQY
TRBV5-5 ASTSGVYEQF
TRBV15 ATSRGGQGSVPGYT
TRBV19 ASSRTDSLTQY
TRBV9 ASSVVGQGFAEQF
TRBV15 ATSRESAVTQY
TRBV28 ASSSPGGRGVMAF
TRBV18 ASSQGAGDYNEQF
TRBV4-3 ASSQEWGVHEKLF
TRBV5-5 ASSLAPDSTYGNTIY
TRBV5-4 ASSSKIDTGELF
TRBV11-2 ASSSRTGVSRESSYEQY
TRBV6-5 ASRQGGIYEQY
TRBV9 ASSFRLAGGPSEQF
TRBV5-1 ASSLGQMNQPQH
TRBV11-2 ASSRLSLAGFSSYNEQF
TRBV5-1 ASSPQGYNEKLF
TRBV5-1 ASSLGQSGETQY
TRBV7-2 ASTASGRGGEQY
TRBV28 ASSLAEGVQETQY
TRBV2 ASMRVGTPSTYNEQF
TRBV6-5 ASTSTQIGNTIY
TRBV7-2 ASSSAKTSGSRETQY
TRBV4-1 ASSQVPRSTEKLF